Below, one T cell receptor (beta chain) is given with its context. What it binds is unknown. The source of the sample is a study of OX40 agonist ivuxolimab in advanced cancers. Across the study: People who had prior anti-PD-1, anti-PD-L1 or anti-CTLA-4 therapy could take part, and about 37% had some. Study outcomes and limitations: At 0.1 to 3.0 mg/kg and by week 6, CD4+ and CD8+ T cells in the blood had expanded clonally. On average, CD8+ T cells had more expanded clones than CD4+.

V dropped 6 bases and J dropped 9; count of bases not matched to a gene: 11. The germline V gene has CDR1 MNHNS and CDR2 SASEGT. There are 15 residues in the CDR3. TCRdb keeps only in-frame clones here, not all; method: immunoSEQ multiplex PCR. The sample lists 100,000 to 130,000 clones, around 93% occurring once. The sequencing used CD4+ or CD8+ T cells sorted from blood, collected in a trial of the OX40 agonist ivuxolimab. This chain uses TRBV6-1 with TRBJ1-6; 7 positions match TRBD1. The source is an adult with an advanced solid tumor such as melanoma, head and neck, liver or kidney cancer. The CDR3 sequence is CASRRGNDRASPLHF. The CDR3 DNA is TGTGCCAGCAGGAGGGGAAATGACAGGGCTTCACCCCTCCACTTT.